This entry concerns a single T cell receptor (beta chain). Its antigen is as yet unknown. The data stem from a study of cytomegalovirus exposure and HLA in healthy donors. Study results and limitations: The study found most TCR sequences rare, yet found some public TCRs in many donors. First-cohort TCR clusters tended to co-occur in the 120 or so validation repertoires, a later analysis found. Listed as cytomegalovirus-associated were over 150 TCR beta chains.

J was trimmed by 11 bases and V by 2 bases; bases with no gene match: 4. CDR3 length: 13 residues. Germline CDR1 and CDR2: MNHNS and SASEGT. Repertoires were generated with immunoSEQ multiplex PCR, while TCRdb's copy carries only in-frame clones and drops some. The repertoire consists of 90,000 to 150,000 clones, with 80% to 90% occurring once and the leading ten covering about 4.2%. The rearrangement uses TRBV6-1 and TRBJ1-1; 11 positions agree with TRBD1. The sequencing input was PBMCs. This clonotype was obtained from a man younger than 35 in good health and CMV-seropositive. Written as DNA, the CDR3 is TGTGCCAGCAGTGAAAGGGACAGGGGGTGGGCTTTCTTT. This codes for CASSERDRGWAFF.